This TCR beta chain was captured in a study of T cell changes during pregnancy in multiple sclerosis. Clones were read by immunoSEQ multiplex PCR, and TCRdb kept only the in-frame ones, dropping some. The sample holds some 70,000 clones, roughly nine tenths seen once. CDR3 length: 14 residues. Per germline, CDR1 SGHDN and CDR2 FVKESK. V dropped 2 bases and J dropped 2 bases, with 7 bases sitting between them. The TCR comes from a female donor in good health, enrolled as a control in a pregnancy study. The chain combines TRBV14 with TRBJ2-1, with a possible D match to TRBD2 (5 bases). Material: peripheral blood, obtained after pregnancy. The CDR3 protein is CASSQSSPYNEQFF. The CDR3 DNA sequence: TGTGCCAGCAGCCAATCTAGCCCCTACAATGAGCAGTTCTTC.